Presented here are 8 T cell receptor beta chains from one specimen sequenced in a study of blood T cell repertoires in COVID-19. Using immunoSEQ multiplex PCR, the repertoire was profiled, and TCRdb retains in-frame clones only, with some absent. Of tens of thousands of clones listed, over 75% are singletons. The sequencing input was peripheral blood. These receptors were obtained from a man in his sixties with acute or convalescent COVID-19.

The J gene is TRBJ2-1, the V gene TRBV7-2, with 10 bases matching TRBD2. This CDR3 has 13 amino acids. The germline CDR1 and CDR2 sequences are SGHTA and FQGNSA. The J segment lost 15 bases and the V segment lost 4 bases, leaving 9 bases of the junction unmatched. The CDR3 nucleotides are TGTGCCAGCAGCTATTCAGCGGGGGGGCCGTCGTTCTTC. Translating it yields CASSYSAGGPSFF.

The CDR3 loop is CASSTGGGWQPQHF. DNA for the CDR3: TGTGCCAGCAGCACCGGTGGAGGTTGGCAGCCCCAGCATTTT. This chain joins TRBV7-2 and TRBJ1-5; D is unclear. Germline V CDR1 and CDR2: SGHTA, FQGNSA. There are 14 residues in the CDR3. Between the trimmed V and J ends, which lost 5 bases and 7 bases, there was a span of 15 bases.

The chain is built from TRBV2 and TRBJ2-5; TRBD2 matches at 9 bases. The length of the CDR3 is 16 residues. Per germline, CDR1 SNHLY and CDR2 FYNNEI. V was clipped by 3 bases and J by 1 base; unmatched bases: 6. CDR3 sequence: CASSEGGGAPQETQYF. CDR3 DNA sequence: TGTGCCAGCAGTGAGGGCGGGGGGGCCCCCCAAGAGACCCAGTACTTC.

This chain joins TRBV27 and TRBJ1-6; TRBD1 agrees at 7 bases. Germline trimming cut 5 bases from V and 4 bases from J; bases unmatched to any gene: 5. CDR3 length: 15 residues. Germline V gives CDR1 MNHEY, CDR2 SMNVEV (reference sequence). CDR3 amino acids: CASSVGQDYNSPLHF. The CDR3, as DNA: TGTGCCAGCAGTGTCGGACAGGATTATAATTCACCCCTCCACTTT.

This CDR3 reads CASRKNRGRDQPQHF. CDR3 DNA: TGTGCCAGTAGAAAAAACAGGGGGCGAGATCAGCCCCAGCATTTT. The rearrangement joins TRBV19 to TRBJ1-5; 9 bases map to TRBD1. The V gene's germline CDR1 is LNHDA and CDR2 SQIVND (reference sequence). The CDR3 contains 15 residues. Unmatched junction bases numbered 8, after V lost 6 bases and J lost 5 bases.

The V call is TRBV13, the J call TRBJ2-2, with D hard to call. Trimming took 4 bases from V and 1 from J, leaving 4 bases between them. CDR1 is PRHDT and CDR2 is FYEKMQ in the germline V gene (reference sequence). The CDR3 is 13 amino acids. CDR3 in amino acids: CASSSRNTGELFF. Written as DNA, the CDR3 is TGTGCCAGCAGCTCCCGGAACACCGGGGAGCTGTTTTTT. The variable domain in full, completed from reference TRBV13 and TRBJ2-2, reads AAGVIQSPRHLIKEKRETATLKCYPIPRHDTVYWYQQGPGQDPQFLISFYEKMQSDKGSIPDRFSAQQFSDYHSELNMSSLELGDSALYFCASSSRNTGELFFGEGSRLTVL.

In its sample, this clone was seen a few times. CDR3 region: CASSSGTVNTGELFF. For the CDR3, the DNA is TGCGCCAGCAGCTCCGGGACAGTTAACACCGGGGAGCTGTTTTTT. The chain is built from TRBV5-1 and TRBJ2-2; TRBD1 matches 7 bases. Germline V gene data show CDR1 as SGHRS and CDR2 as YFSETQ. This CDR3 is 15 amino acids long. The V segment lost 3 bases and the J segment 2 bases; nucleotides outside the gene matches: 4.

V gene TRBV19 combines with J gene TRBJ1-1; D may be TRBD1 (6 bases). The CDR3 totals 14 residues. The V end lost 8 bases, the J end lost 3 bases, and 16 bases lay between the germline ends. Germline CDR1 LNHDA, CDR2 SQIVND (reference sequence). In nucleotides, the CDR3 is TGTGCCAGTCAAGAATTTCAGGGGTACACTGAAGCTTTCTTT. Translating gives CASQEFQGYTEAFF.